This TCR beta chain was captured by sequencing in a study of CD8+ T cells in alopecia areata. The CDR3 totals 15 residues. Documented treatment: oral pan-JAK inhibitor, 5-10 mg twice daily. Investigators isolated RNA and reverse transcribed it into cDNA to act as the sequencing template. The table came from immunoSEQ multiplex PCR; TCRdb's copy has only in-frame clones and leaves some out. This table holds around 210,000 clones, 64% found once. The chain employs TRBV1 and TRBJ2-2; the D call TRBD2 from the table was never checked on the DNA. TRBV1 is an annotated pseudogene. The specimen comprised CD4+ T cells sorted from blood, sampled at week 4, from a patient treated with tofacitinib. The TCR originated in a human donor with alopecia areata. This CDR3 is CTSSLLSGGAGELFF. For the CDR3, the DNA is TGCACCAGCAGCCTGCTAAGCGGGGGGGCCGGGGAGCTGTTTTTT.